This paragraph covers one TCR beta chain sequence. Treatment of the sample: some 20 received Ad26.COV2.S at low or high dose, single or two shots; 5 received placebo; per-sample allocation not given. Repertoires come from day 63 after the first vaccine or placebo injection. The data were produced by immunoSEQ multiplex PCR, yet TCRdb's version contains in-frame clones alone and is incomplete. The sample records about 440,000 clones, less than 95% being singletons. The data belong to a study of Ad26.COV2.S vaccination and SARS-CoV-2 variants. Study background: COV1001, an Ad26.COV2.S trial, supplied this vaccine-arm donor. Ad26.COV2.S shots went into the muscle once or twice, 56 days apart.

V was pared by 5 bases and J by 8 bases, with 7 bases of the junction left unmatched. Germline V gene data show CDR1 as MNHEY and CDR2 as SMNVEV (reference sequence). The CDR3 covers 13 residues. Specimen: peripheral blood, collected in a trial of Ad26.COV2.S vaccine versus placebo. The chain employs TRBV27 and TRBJ1-2; 8 nucleotides line up with TRBD1. The sequence came from a person between 18 and 65 years old who received the Ad26.COV2.S COVID-19 vaccine or a placebo. CDR3 region: CASSRDRGRGYTF. CDR3 nucleotide sequence: TGTGCCAGCAGTCGAGACAGGGGTCGCGGCTACACCTTC.